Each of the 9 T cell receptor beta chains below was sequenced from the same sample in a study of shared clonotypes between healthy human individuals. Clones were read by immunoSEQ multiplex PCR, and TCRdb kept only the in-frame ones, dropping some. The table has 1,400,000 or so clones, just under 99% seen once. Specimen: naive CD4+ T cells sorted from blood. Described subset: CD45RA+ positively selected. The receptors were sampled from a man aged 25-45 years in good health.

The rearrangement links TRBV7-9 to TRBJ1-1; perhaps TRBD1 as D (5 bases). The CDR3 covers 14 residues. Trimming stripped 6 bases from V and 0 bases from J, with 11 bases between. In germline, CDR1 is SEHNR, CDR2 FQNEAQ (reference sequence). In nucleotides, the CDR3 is TGTGCCAGCAGTCAGCGGACACTGAACACTGAAGCTTTCTTT. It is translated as CASSQRTLNTEAFF.

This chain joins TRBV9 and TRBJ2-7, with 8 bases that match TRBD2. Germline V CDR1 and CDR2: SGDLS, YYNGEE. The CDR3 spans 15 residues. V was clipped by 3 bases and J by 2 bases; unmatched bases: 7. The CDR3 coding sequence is TGTGCCAGCAGCGCAAGGAGCGGGAGTACCTACGAGCAGTACTTC. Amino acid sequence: CASSARSGSTYEQYF. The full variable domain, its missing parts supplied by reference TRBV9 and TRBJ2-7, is DSGVTQTPKHLITATGQRVTLRCSPRSGDLSVYWYQQSLDQGLQFLIQYYNGEERAKGNILERFSAQQFPDLHSELNLSSLELGDSALYFCASSARSGSTYEQYFGPGTRLTVT.

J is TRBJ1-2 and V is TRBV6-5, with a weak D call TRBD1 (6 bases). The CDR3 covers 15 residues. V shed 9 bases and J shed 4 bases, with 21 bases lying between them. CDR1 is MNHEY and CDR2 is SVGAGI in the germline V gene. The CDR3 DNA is TGTGCCAGTCAGGACAGTTACTCAAATGTCTATGGCTACACCTTC. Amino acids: CASQDSYSNVYGYTF.

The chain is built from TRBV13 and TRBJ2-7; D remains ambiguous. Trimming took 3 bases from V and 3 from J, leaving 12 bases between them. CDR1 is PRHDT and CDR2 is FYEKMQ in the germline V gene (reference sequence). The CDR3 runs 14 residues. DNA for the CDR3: TGTGCCAGCAGCTTCCGACCCAAACGCTACGAGCAGTACTTC. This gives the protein CASSFRPKRYEQYF.

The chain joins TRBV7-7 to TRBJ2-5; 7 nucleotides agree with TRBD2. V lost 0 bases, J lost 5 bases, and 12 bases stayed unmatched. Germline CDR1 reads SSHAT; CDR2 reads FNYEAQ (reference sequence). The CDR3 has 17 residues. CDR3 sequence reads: CASSLAQGGARGETQYF. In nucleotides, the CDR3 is TGTGCCAGCAGCTTAGCGCAAGGAGGGGCGCGGGGGGAGACCCAGTACTTC.

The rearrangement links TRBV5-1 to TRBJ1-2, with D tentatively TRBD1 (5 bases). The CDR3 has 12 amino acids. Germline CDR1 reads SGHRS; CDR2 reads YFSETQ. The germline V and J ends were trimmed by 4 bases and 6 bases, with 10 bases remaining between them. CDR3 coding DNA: TGCGCCAGCAGCGAGCAGGGAAATGGCTACACCTTC. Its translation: CASSEQGNGYTF. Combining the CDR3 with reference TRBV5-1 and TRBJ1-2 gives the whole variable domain KAGVTQTPRYLIKTRGQQVTLSCSPISGHRSVSWYQQTPGQGLQFLFEYFSETQRNKGNFPGRFSGRQFSNSRSEMNVSTLELGDSALYLCASSEQGNGYTFGSGTRLTVV.

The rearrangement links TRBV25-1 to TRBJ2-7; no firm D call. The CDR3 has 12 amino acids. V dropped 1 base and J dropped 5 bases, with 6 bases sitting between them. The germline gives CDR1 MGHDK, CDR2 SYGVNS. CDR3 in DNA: TGTGCCAGCAGTGAATCTAGGCACGAGCAGTACTTC. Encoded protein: CASSESRHEQYF.

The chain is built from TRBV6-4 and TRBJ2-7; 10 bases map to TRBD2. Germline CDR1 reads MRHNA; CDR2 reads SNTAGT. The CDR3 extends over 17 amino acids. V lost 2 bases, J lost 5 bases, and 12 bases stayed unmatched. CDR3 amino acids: CASSDIKSAGGPHEQYF. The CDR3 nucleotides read TGTGCCAGCAGTGACATAAAGTCAGCGGGAGGGCCCCACGAGCAGTACTTC.

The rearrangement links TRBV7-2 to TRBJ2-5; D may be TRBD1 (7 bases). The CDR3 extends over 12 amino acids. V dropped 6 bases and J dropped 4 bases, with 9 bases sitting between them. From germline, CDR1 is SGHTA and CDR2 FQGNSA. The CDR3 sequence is CASSQGGETQYF. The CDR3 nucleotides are TGTGCCAGCAGTCAGGGGGGAGAGACCCAGTACTTC.